This T cell receptor beta chain was captured in a study of blood T cell repertoires in COVID-19. This CDR3 has 15 residues. J was trimmed by 2 bases and V by 3 bases; bases with no gene match: 2. In germline, CDR1 is LNHDA, CDR2 SQIVND (reference sequence). Clones were read by immunoSEQ multiplex PCR, and TCRdb kept only the in-frame ones, dropping some. The sample consists of around 150,000 clones, around 81% of them appearing once. This receptor was obtained from a man aged 60 to 75 with active or convalescent COVID-19. The chain uses TRBV19 and TRBJ2-5; TRBD2 aligns across 11 bases. The sample consisted of peripheral blood. The CDR3 loop reads CASSMTSGAQETQYF. CDR3 in DNA: TGTGCCAGTAGTATGACTAGCGGGGCACAAGAGACCCAGTACTTC.